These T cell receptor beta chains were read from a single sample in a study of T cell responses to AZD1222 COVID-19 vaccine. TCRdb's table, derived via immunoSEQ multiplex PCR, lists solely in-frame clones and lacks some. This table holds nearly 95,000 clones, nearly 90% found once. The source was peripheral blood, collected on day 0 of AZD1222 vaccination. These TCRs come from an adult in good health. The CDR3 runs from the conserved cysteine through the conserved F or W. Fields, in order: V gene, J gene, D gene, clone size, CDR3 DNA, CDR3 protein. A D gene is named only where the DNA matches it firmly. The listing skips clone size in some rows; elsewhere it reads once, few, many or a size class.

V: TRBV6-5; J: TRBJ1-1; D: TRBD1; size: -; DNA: TGTGCCAGCAGTTCAGGGGGCATCACTGAAGCTTTCTTT; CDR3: CASSSGGITEAFF
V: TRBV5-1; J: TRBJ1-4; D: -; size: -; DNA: TGCGCCAGCAGCTTGGGACACCCTAATGAAAAACTGTTTTTT; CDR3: CASSLGHPNEKLFF
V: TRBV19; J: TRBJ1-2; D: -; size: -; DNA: TGTGCCAGTAGTGCAGACCGTACCTGGGGTGGCTACACCTTC; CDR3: CASSADRTWGGYTF
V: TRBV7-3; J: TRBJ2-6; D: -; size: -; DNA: TGTGCCAGCAGCTTACAGATCTCTGGGGCCAACGTCCTGACTTTC; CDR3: CASSLQISGANVLTF
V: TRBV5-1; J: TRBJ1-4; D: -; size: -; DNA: TGCGCCAGCAGTGTCGATGCTGCAACTAATGAAAAACTGTTTTTT; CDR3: CASSVDAATNEKLFF
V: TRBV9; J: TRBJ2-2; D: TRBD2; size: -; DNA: TGTGCCAGCAGCCCGGGACTAGCGACGAACACCGGGGAGCTGTTTTTT; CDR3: CASSPGLATNTGELFF
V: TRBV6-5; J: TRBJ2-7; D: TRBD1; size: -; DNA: TGTGCCAGCAGTTACTTGACAGGGGTACACGAGCAGTACTTC; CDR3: CASSYLTGVHEQYF
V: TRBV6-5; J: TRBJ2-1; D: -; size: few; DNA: TGTGCCAGCAGTAAAAGGGATGGTGAGCAGTTCTTC; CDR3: CASSKRDGEQFF
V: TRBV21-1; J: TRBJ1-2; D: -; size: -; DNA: TGTGCAACCAGGGGGCGCCGCGGGGGCTACACCTTC; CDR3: CATRGRRGGYTF
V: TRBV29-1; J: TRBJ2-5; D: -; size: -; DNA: TGCAGCGTTGTTGTCACGTACCAAGAGACCCAGTACTTC; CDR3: CSVVVTYQETQYF
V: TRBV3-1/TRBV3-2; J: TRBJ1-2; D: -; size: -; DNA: TGTGCCAGCAGCCAAGTGGGGCAGGTTAATGGCTACACCTTC; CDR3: CASSQVGQVNGYTF
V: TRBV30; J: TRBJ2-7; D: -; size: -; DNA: TGTGCCTGGAGTACACAGGTCGGTCGAGAGCAGTACTTC; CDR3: CAWSTQVGREQYF
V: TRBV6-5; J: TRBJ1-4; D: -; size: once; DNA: TGTGCCAGCAGGAACGATGATGAAAAACTGTTTTTT; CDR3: CASRNDDEKLFF
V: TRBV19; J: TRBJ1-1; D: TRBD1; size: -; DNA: TGTGCCAGTAGGAAGGGACAGACGAACACTGAAGCTTTCTTT; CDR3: CASRKGQTNTEAFF
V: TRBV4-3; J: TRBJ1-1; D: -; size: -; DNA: TGCGCCAGCAGCCCAGTGGCTTTCTTT; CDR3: CASSPVAFF
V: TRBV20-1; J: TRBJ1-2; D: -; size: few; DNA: TGCAGTGCTAGAAGGCCGGGTGGCTACACCTTC; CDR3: CSARRPGGYTF
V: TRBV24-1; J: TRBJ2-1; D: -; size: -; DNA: TGTGCCACCAGTGACCCAACTAGCTTAGTGCAGTTCTTC; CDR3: CATSDPTSLVQFF
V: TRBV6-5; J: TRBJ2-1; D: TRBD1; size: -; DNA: TGTGCCAGCAGTTATGGGGGACAGGGGACCAATGAGCAGTTCTTC; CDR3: CASSYGGQGTNEQFF
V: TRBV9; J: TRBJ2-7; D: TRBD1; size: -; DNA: TGTGCCAGCAGCTCCAGGGTAGGGGGCGTCAACGAGCAGTACTTC; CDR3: CASSSRVGGVNEQYF
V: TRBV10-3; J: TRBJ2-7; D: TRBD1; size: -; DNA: TGTGCCTCATCGGACAGGGGGAACCTCTACGAGCAGTACTTC; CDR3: CASSDRGNLYEQYF
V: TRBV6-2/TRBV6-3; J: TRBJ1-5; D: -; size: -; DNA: TGTGCCAGCAGTTACGAGGGTTTTCGGAATCAGCCCCAGCATTTT; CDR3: CASSYEGFRNQPQHF
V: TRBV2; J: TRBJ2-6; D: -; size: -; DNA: TGTGCCAGCAGTGCACGAACTATTTTACAGCGGAGCTCTGGGGCCAACGTCCTGACTTTC; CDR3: CASSARTILQRSSGANVLTF
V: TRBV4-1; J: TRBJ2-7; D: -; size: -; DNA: TGCGCCAGCAGCCAAGTTTCAGGACCCTACGAGCAGTACTTC; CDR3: CASSQVSGPYEQYF
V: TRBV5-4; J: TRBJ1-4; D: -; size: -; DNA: TGTGCCAGCAGCCCGCCCGGGGGTGGGAATGAAAAACTGTTTTTT; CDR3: CASSPPGGGNEKLFF
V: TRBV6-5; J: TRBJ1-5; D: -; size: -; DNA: TGTGCCAGCAGCCAAAACAGCAATCAGCCCCAGCATTTT; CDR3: CASSQNSNQPQHF
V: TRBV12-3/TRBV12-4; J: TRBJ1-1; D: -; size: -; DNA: TGTGCCAGCAGTCGAACAGGGAACACTGAAGCTTTCTTT; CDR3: CASSRTGNTEAFF
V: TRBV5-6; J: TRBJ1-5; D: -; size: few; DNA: TGTGCCAGCAGCCTTTCGGGGGATAGCAATCAGCCCCAGCATTTT; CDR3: CASSLSGDSNQPQHF
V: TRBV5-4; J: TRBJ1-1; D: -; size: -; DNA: TGTGCCAGCAGCCCGAGACAGGTCCGTAAGACTGAAGCTTTCTTT; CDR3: CASSPRQVRKTEAFF
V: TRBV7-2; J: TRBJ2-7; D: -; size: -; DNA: TGTGCCAGCAGCACCACGACCGACCCGAGCTACGAGCAGTACTTC; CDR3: CASSTTTDPSYEQYF
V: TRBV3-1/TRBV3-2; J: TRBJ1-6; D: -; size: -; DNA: TGTGCCAGCAGCCAAGCGATAGCGAATTCACCCCTCCACTTT; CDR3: CASSQAIANSPLHF
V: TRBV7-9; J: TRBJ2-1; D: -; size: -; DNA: TGTGCCGGACTTTCGGAGGGAAACAATGAGCAGTTCTTC; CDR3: CAGLSEGNNEQFF
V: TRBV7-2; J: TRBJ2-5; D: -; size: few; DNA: TGTGCCAGCAGCTTCCCCCTTGAGACCCAGTACTTC; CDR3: CASSFPLETQYF
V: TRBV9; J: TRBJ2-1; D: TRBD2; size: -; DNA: TGTGCCAGCAGCTTAGGTAGCGGGAGCCAGTTCTTC; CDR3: CASSLGSGSQFF
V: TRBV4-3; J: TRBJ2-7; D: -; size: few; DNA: TGCGCCAGCAGCCAATTCCGGGGGCCGAGGTATATCGGATACGAGCAGTACTTC; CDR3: CASSQFRGPRYIGYEQYF
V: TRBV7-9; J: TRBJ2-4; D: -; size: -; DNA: TGTGCCAGCAGCTACCCTCCGGGAAACATTCAGTACTTC; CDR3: CASSYPPGNIQYF
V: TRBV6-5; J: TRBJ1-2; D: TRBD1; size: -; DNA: TGTGCCAGCAGTAACCGGGACAGGTCCGGCTACACCTTC; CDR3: CASSNRDRSGYTF
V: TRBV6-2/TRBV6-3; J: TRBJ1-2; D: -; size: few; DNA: TGTGCCAGCAGTGCCCTCCAGTCTAACCCTCTATATGGCTACACCTTC; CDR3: CASSALQSNPLYGYTF
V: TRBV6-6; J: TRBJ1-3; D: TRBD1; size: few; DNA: TGTGCCAGCAGTACCACAACAGGGGGATCTGGAAACACCATATATTTT; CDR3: CASSTTTGGSGNTIYF
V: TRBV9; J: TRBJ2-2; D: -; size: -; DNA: TGTGCCAGCAGCGCCCATGGCGGGGAGCTGTTTTTT; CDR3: CASSAHGGELFF
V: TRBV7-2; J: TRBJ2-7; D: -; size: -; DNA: TGTGCCAGCAGCTTAGATCCGAGGGGATCTCTCTACGAGCAGTACTTC; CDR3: CASSLDPRGSLYEQYF
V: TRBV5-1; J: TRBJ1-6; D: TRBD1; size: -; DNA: TGCGCCAGCAGCCCCACCGCGGGACAGGTTAATTCACCCCTCCACTTT; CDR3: CASSPTAGQVNSPLHF
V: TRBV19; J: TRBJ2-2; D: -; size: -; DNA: TGTGCCAGCCCGGACCAGAACACCGGGGAGCTGTTTTTT; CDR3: CASPDQNTGELFF
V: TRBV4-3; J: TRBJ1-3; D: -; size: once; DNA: TGCGCCAGCAGCCAAGCCGGGAACACCATATATTTT; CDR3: CASSQAGNTIYF
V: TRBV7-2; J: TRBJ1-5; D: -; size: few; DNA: TGTGCCAGCAGCCACACAGGGCTCGGTCAGCCCCAGCATTTT; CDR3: CASSHTGLGQPQHF
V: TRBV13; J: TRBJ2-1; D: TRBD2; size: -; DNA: TGTGCCAGCAGCGACACTAGCGGGGGGGCCCGTGAGCAGTTCTTC; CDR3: CASSDTSGGAREQFF
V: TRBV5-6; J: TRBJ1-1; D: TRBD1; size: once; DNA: TGTGCCAGCAGCCCGAAAGGACAGGGGGGCTCGAACACTGAAGCTTTCTTT; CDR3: CASSPKGQGGSNTEAFF
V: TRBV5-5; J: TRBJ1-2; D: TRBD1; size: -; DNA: TGTGCCAGCAACACAGGGGATAACTATGGCTACACCTTC; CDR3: CASNTGDNYGYTF
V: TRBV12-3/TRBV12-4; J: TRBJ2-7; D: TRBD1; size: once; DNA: TGTGCCAGCAGCCGGGACAGGGGCTACGAGCAGTACTTC; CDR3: CASSRDRGYEQYF
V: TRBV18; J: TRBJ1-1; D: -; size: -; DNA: TGTGCCAGCTCACCACCGGCGAATTGGGAGGCTGAAGCTTTCTTT; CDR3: CASSPPANWEAEAFF
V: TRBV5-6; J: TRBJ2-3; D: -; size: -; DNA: TGTGCCAGCAGCTTGGTGGGAGATACGCAGTATTTT; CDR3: CASSLVGDTQYF
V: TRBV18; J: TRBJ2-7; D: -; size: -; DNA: TGTGCCAGCTCACCACGGGGGGACCTAGGCGAAGGATCTCCCTACGAGCAGTACTTC; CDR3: CASSPRGDLGEGSPYEQYF
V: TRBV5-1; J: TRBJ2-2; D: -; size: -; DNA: TGCGCCACCACCGGCACCGGGGAGCTGTTTTTT; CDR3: CATTGTGELFF
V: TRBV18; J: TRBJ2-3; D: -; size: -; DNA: TGTGCCAGCTCAGTATCCGGCGGGGGCATCACAGATACGCAGTATTTT; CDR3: CASSVSGGGITDTQYF
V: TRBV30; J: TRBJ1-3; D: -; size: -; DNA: TGTGCCTGGAGTGTGGGACACTCTGGAAACACCATATATTTT; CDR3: CAWSVGHSGNTIYF
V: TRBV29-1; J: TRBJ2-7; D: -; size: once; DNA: TGCAGCGCCAGGTGGGACTACGAGCAGTACTTC; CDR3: CSARWDYEQYF